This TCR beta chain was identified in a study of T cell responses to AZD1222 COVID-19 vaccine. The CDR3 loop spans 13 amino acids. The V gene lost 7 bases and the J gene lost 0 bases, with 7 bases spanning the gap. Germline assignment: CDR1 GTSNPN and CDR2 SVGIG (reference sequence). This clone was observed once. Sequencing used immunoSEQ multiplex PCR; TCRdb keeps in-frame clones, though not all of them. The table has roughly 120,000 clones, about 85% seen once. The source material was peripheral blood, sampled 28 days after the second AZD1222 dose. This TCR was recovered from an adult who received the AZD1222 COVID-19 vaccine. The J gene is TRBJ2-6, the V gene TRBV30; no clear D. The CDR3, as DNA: TGTGCCTCCGGATCCTCTGGGGCCAACGTCCTGACTTTC. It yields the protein CASGSSGANVLTF.